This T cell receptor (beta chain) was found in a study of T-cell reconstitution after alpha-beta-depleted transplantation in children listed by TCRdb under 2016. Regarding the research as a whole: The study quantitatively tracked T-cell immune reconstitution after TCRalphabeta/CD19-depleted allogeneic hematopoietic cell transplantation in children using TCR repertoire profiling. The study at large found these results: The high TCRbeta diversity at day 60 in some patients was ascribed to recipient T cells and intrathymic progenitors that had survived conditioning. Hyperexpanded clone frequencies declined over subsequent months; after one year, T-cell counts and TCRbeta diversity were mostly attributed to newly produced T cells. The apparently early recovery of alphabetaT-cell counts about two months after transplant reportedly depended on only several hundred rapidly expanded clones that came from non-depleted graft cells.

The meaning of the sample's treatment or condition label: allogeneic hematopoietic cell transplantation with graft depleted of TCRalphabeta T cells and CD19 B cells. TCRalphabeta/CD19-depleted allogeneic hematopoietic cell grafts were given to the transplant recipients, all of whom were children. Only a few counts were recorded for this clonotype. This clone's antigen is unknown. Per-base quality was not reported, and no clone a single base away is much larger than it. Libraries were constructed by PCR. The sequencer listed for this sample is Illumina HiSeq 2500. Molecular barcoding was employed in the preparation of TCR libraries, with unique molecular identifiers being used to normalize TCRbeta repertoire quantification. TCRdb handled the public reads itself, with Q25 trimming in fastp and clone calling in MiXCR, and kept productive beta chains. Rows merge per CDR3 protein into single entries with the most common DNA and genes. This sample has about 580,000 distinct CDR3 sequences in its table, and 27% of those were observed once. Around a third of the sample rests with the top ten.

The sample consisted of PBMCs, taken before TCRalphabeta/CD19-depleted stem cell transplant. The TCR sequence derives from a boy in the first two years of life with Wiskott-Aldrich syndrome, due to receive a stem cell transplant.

In nucleotides, the sequence is TGCAGTGCTGCTAAAGGACAGGGAATATGGACTGAAGCTTTCTTT. It specifies CSAAKGQGIWTEAFF. This sequence uses TRBV20-1 and TRBJ1-1; TRBD1 fits 8 bases in the junction. The CDR3 spans 15 residues, from the cysteine through the phenylalanine. The entry retains the CDR3 DNA only, 45 bases that are in frame from base 1. The germline V gene (reference sequence) provides CDR1 DFQATT and CDR2 SNEGSKA. The V end gives up 5 bases and the J end 5 bases, leaving 13 bases in the junction not matched to a gene.